A selection of T cell receptor beta chains follows, all from one sample in a study of cytomegalovirus exposure and HLA in healthy donors. Clones were read by immunoSEQ multiplex PCR, and TCRdb kept only the in-frame ones, dropping some. Among approximately 110,000 clones listed, 65% to 75% were seen once. The sample was PBMCs. The receptors come from a man between 25 and 39 years old in good health and CMV-seropositive. Each CDR3 is given with its conserved first and last residue. D genes are given only for firm matches. The size field is filled for only some rows; it gives once, few, many or a size class.

d_gene	abundance	v_gene	j_gene	CDR3nt	CDR3aa
.	.	TRBV7-2	TRBJ2-3	TGTGCCAGCAGCTTAGTGATGGGCTCTTTCACAGATACGCAGTATTTT	CASSLVMGSFTDTQYF
.	once	TRBV7-9	TRBJ1-3	TGTGCCAGCAGCCCCCGCGGGGAATCAGGAAACACCATATATTTT	CASSPRGESGNTIYF
.	once	TRBV28	TRBJ1-5	TGTGCCAGCAGCTCCTCAATCCGGGACATATATCATAGCAATCAGCCCCAGCATTTT	CASSSSIRDIYHSNQPQHF
.	.	TRBV7-9	TRBJ2-7	TGTTCCAGCAGCCGACAGACAGGTCTATTCCGCTCCTACGAGCAGTACTTC	CSSSRQTGLFRSYEQYF
.	.	TRBV5-1	TRBJ2-2	TGCGCCAGCAGCTCGGGACAGAACACCGGGGAGCTGTTTTTT	CASSSGQNTGELFF
.	.	TRBV6-5	TRBJ1-5	TGTGCCAGCAGAAAGTCGGGGGAGCCCCAGCATTTT	CASRKSGEPQHF
TRBD1	.	TRBV9	TRBJ2-1	TGTGCCAGCAGCGGAACAGGGGGCTTTGAGCAGTTCTTC	CASSGTGGFEQFF
TRBD1	.	TRBV10-2	TRBJ1-5	TGCGCCAGCAGTCCGGGACAGGGTGGGCCCCAGCATTTT	CASSPGQGGPQHF
.	.	TRBV12-2	TRBJ1-1	TGTGCAAGTCGCTTAGCCTGGGACATGAACACTGAAGCTTTCTTT	CASRLAWDMNTEAFF
.	.	TRBV9	TRBJ2-7	TGTGCCAGCAGCCCATCAACGGTATCCGAGCAGTACTTC	CASSPSTVSEQYF
.	few	TRBV7-2	TRBJ1-2	TGTGCCAGCAGCTTAGGGGGTTCGCGGGAATCTACCACCTTC	CASSLGGSRESTTF
TRBD1	few	TRBV28	TRBJ1-1	TGTGCCAGCAGTTTATACAGGGGTTCGACTGAAGCTTTCTTT	CASSLYRGSTEAFF
.	.	TRBV5-1	TRBJ1-4	TGCGCCAGCAGCTCAGGACAGACTAATGAAAAACTGTTTTTT	CASSSGQTNEKLFF
TRBD1	once	TRBV14	TRBJ1-4	TGTGCCAGCAGCCAATTGGGGACAGCAACTAATGAAAAACTGTTTTTT	CASSQLGTATNEKLFF
TRBD1	.	TRBV28	TRBJ1-3	TGTGCCAGCATAGGGACAGGGCTCGGAAACACCATATATTTT	CASIGTGLGNTIYF
.	.	TRBV19	TRBJ1-5	TGTGCCAGTAGTATCTCCGGGTCACAGCCCCAGCATTTT	CASSISGSQPQHF
TRBD1	.	TRBV7-2	TRBJ1-3	TGTGCCAGCAGCCCCGACAGGGTCGACTCTGGAAACACCATATATTTT	CASSPDRVDSGNTIYF
.	.	TRBV9	TRBJ1-1	TGTGCCAGCAGCGTAGGAGGGTACACTGAAGCCTTCTTT	CASSVGGYTEAFF
.	.	TRBV4-3	TRBJ1-3	TGCGCCAGCAGCCACCCAGGGTTAGGAAACACCATATATTTT	CASSHPGLGNTIYF
.	.	TRBV19	TRBJ2-1	TGTGCCAGTAGTATTATAGGTATGAGGAATGAGCAGTTCTTC	CASSIIGMRNEQFF
TRBD1	.	TRBV28	TRBJ1-5	TGTGCCAGCAGTGACGGGACAGGGGGGAATCAGCCCCAGCATTTT	CASSDGTGGNQPQHF
.	.	TRBV7-3	TRBJ1-1	TGTGCCAGCAGCTCCGGCAGGAGGGGCGGTGAAGCTTTCTTT	CASSSGRRGGEAFF
.	.	TRBV2	TRBJ2-5	TGTGCCAGCATGGTGCTGGGGGCCGAGGAGACCCAGTACTTC	CASMVLGAEETQYF